This T cell receptor (beta chain) emerged from a study of T cell responses to AZD1222 COVID-19 vaccine. General study points: No day 14 peak samples; only post-peak repertoires were characterized.

This CDR3 is built from 18 residues. The germline V and J ends were trimmed by 0 bases and 0 bases, with 12 bases remaining between them. From germline, CDR1 is LGHNA and CDR2 YNFKEQ. With regard to this clone: Its target is not known.

TCRdb's copy holds only in-frame clones and misses some; the assay was immunoSEQ multiplex PCR. The sample contains 150,000 to 250,000 clones, 85% to 95% of which appear only once. This sequence was found in an adult who received the AZD1222 COVID-19 vaccine. The rearrangement links TRBV4-2 to TRBJ1-6; D perhaps matches TRBD1 (5 bases). The sample here was peripheral blood, taken 28 days after the second AZD1222 dose. Written as DNA, the CDR3 is TGTGCCAGCAGCCAAGATGAGGGGATCTTCTCCTATAATTCACCCCTCCACTTT. Its translation: CASSQDEGIFSYNSPLHF.